This is a list of T cell receptor beta chains from one sample in a study of neurological immune-mediated disorders. TCRdb called the 5' RACE reads again in MiXCR, with one record for every CDR3 protein. In the table there are some 38,000 distinct CDR3 sequences, 3% to 4% of which are singletons. Sequenced input: PBMCs. The receptors here all came from a man aged 25 to 40 with multiple sclerosis. The CDR3 runs from the conserved cysteine through the conserved F or W. Fields, in order: V gene, clone size, J gene, D gene, CDR3 length, CDR3 DNA, CDR3 protein. D genes are given only for firm matches. For some rows the clone size is stated as once, few or many, or as a class when expanded; others skip it.

v_gene: TRBV20-1
abundance: many
j_gene: TRBJ2-5
d_gene: TRBD1
len: 14
CDR3nt: TGCAGTCTGGTTCTGGGACAGTCCCAAGAGACCCAGTACTTC
CDR3aa: CSLVLGQSQETQYF

v_gene: TRBV6-6
abundance: medium-sized
j_gene: TRBJ2-3
d_gene: TRBD1
len: 13
CDR3nt: TGTGCCAGCACCCAGGACAGGGGAGATACGCAGTATTTT
CDR3aa: CASTQDRGDTQYF

v_gene: TRBV29-1
abundance: few
j_gene: TRBJ1-2
d_gene: TRBD1
len: 13
CDR3nt: TGCAGCGCCCGAGACAGGGAGGACTATGGCTACACCTTC
CDR3aa: CSARDREDYGYTF

v_gene: TRBV6-5
abundance: many
j_gene: TRBJ1-4
d_gene: NA
len: 15
CDR3nt: TGTGCCAGCACCACCCAGTGGGCAACTAATGAAAAACTGTTTTTT
CDR3aa: CASTTQWATNEKLFF

v_gene: TRBV27
abundance: many
j_gene: TRBJ1-5
d_gene: NA
len: 15
CDR3nt: TGTGCCAGCAGTTTACAGGGGATGGGCAATCAGCCCCAGCATTTT
CDR3aa: CASSLQGMGNQPQHF

v_gene: TRBV20-1
abundance: many
j_gene: TRBJ1-2
d_gene: TRBD1
len: 17
CDR3nt: TGCAGTGCTAGAGATGTCAACAGGGAGCAGGGGGGCGATGGCTACACCTTC
CDR3aa: CSARDVNREQGGDGYTF

v_gene: TRBV12-3/TRBV12-4
abundance: NA
j_gene: TRBJ2-3
d_gene: NA
len: 15
CDR3nt: TGTGCCAGCAGTTTCCGCGGGGGCCCAACAGATACGCAGTATTTT
CDR3aa: CASSFRGGPTDTQYF

v_gene: TRBV29-1
abundance: few
j_gene: TRBJ1-5
d_gene: NA
len: 13
CDR3nt: TGCAGCGTCGAGGGGGTAAGGGGTCAGCCCCAGAATTTT
CDR3aa: CSVEGVRGQPQNF

v_gene: TRBV5-1
abundance: many
j_gene: TRBJ1-1
d_gene: NA
len: 14
CDR3nt: TGCGCCAGCAGCTTGGTGATGGGGGACACTGAAGCTTTCTTT
CDR3aa: CASSLVMGDTEAFF

v_gene: TRBV20-1
abundance: many
j_gene: TRBJ2-7
d_gene: NA
len: 11
CDR3nt: TGCAGTGCGAGACAGCTCTACGAGCAGTACTTC
CDR3aa: CSARQLYEQYF

v_gene: TRBV7-2
abundance: NA
j_gene: TRBJ1-1
d_gene: NA
len: 13
CDR3nt: TGTGCCATCAGCTTAAATCAGGGCACTGAAGCTTTCTTT
CDR3aa: CAISLNQGTEAFF

v_gene: TRBV20-1
abundance: many
j_gene: TRBJ2-3
d_gene: TRBD2
len: 13
CDR3nt: TGCAGTGCTAGGACTAGCGGAGCAGATACGCAGTATTTT
CDR3aa: CSARTSGADTQYF

v_gene: TRBV5-5
abundance: many
j_gene: TRBJ1-2
d_gene: TRBD1
len: 15
CDR3nt: TGTGCCAGCAGCTTAGGGACAGGGGGCGCGTGGGGCTACACCTTC
CDR3aa: CASSLGTGGAWGYTF

v_gene: TRBV5-8
abundance: many
j_gene: TRBJ2-7
d_gene: TRBD1
len: 14
CDR3nt: TGTGCCAGTAAGATTCGGGACAGGTCCTACGAGCAGTACTTC
CDR3aa: CASKIRDRSYEQYF

v_gene: TRBV12-3/TRBV12-4
abundance: many
j_gene: TRBJ2-2
d_gene: NA
len: 16
CDR3nt: TGTGCCAGCAGTTTTATGGGGAGTGGTTCCACCGGGGAGCTGTTTTTT
CDR3aa: CASSFMGSGSTGELFF